This TCR beta chain derives from a study of radiation and T cells in renal cell carcinoma. Time point: baseline pretreatment blood. Treatment indicated: 15 Gy SBRT to primary tumor, nephrectomy 4 weeks later. Germline CDR1 SGDLS, CDR2 YYNGEE. This CDR3 has 13 amino acids. V was clipped by 3 bases and J by 2 bases, with 8 bases between them. Using immunoSEQ multiplex PCR, the repertoire was profiled, and TCRdb retains in-frame clones only, with some absent. This table holds about 130,000 clones, around nine tenths found once. The sample was blood, taken from a patient whose treatment included radiotherapy and nephrectomy. This receptor was obtained from a woman between 45 and 65 years old with renal cell carcinoma. The V call is TRBV9, the J call TRBJ1-2; D is ambiguous. CDR3 DNA: TGTGCCAGCAGCGGAACTTCCAACTATGGCTACACCTTC. Translation: CASSGTSNYGYTF.